This T cell receptor (beta chain) was captured in a study of CD8+ T cells in alopecia areata. Sequencing used cDNA as its template, made by extracting RNA and reverse transcribing it. TCRdb's copy holds only in-frame clones and misses some; the assay was immunoSEQ multiplex PCR. Here the sample spans tens of thousands of clones, roughly 57% being singletons. Germline assignment: CDR1 SQVTM and CDR2 ANQGSEA. V was shortened by 0 bases and J by 1 base, with 13 bases between the two germline ends. The CDR3 is made up of 16 amino acids. A word on this clone: Its cognate antigen is unknown.

Study results and caveats: Lesional scalp exceeded normal scalp in clonality, especially in alopecia totalis/universalis.

The chain is built from TRBV29-1 and TRBJ2-1; a weak D match, TRBD1 (6 bases). This TCR was sampled from a human donor with alopecia areata. Sequences were derived from CD8+ T cells sorted from blood, sampled at week 0. The CDR3 loop reads CSVEDLGQLSYNEQFF. The CDR3 DNA follows: TGCAGCGTTGAAGATCTAGGACAGCTATCCTACAATGAGCAGTTCTTC.